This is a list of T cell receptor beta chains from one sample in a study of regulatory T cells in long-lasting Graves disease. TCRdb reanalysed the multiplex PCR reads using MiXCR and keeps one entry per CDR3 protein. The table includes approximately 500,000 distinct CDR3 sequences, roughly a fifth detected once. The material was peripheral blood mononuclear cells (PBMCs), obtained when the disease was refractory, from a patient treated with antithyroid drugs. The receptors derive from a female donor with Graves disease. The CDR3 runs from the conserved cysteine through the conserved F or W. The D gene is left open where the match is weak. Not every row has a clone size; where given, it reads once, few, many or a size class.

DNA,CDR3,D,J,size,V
TGTGCCACCAGCAGCCAGGGAAGCACTGAAGCTTCCTTT,CATSSQGSTEASF,NA,TRBJ2-2,NA,TRBV15
TGTGCCAGCAGTTACGCGGGGGGGGACACTGAAGCTTTCTTT,CASSYAGGDTEAFF,NA,TRBJ1-1,NA,TRBV6-5
TGTGCCAGCAGTATAAGGGGATACGAGCAGTACTTC,CASSIRGYEQYF,NA,TRBJ2-7,many,TRBV19
TGTGCCAGCTCGGGACTAGCGGGAGGATGGGAGACCCAGTACTTC,CASSGLAGGWETQYF,TRBD2,TRBJ2-5,few,TRBV19
TGTGCCAGCAGCGGGGAAAGGGAAGACTTCTACGAGCAGTACTTC,CASSGEREDFYEQYF,NA,TRBJ2-7,NA,TRBV7-9
TGTGCCAGCAGTTCTTCCCCGGGACAGACCTCGGCTGGGGCCAACGTCCTGACTTTC,CASSSSPGQTSAGANVLTF,TRBD1,TRBJ2-6,NA,TRBV6-5
TGTGCCAGCAGTAGAAGCCCCCAGGGCGGTGGCTACACCTTC,CASSRSPQGGGYTF,NA,TRBJ1-2,NA,TRBV7-2
TGCAGTGCTAGAGATCTTAGCCCTAGACAAGCGGGCACGCCAGAGACCCAGTACTTC,CSARDLSPRQAGTPETQYF,NA,TRBJ2-5,many,TRBV20-1
TGTGCCAGCAGTAACACAGGGGGCATTGCTGAAGCTTTCTTT,CASSNTGGIAEAFF,TRBD1,TRBJ1-1,few,TRBV6-2/TRBV6-3
TGCAGTGCTAGCGGGGTGGAGACCCAGTACTTC,CSASGVETQYF,NA,TRBJ2-5,NA,TRBV20-1
TGTGCCAGCAGCCCTACCGGGACAGTTGAAGCTTTCTTT,CASSPTGTVEAFF,TRBD1,TRBJ1-1,NA,TRBV7-2
TGTGCCAGCAGCCTACAGGCCCCGAACACTGAAGCTTTCTTT,CASSLQAPNTEAFF,NA,TRBJ1-1,many,TRBV12-3/TRBV12-4
TGTGCCACCAAAACCGGGACTGGCATTTACGAGCAGTACTTC,CATKTGTGIYEQYF,NA,TRBJ2-7,few,TRBV10-3
TGTGCCAGCAGCTCCGGGTCCACTAGCCTGAAATTGTATACGCAGTATTTT,CASSSGSTSLKLYTQYF,NA,TRBJ2-3,few,TRBV7-2
TGTGCCAGCAGCGTAGACGACAGCAACTATGGCTACACCTTC,CASSVDDSNYGYTF,NA,TRBJ1-2,NA,TRBV9
TGTGCCAGCAGTTTACGACCCTTCCGACAGGAGCGCAATCAGCCCCAGCATTTT,CASSLRPFRQERNQPQHF,NA,TRBJ1-5,many,TRBV28
TGCGCCAGCAGCTTGGAGCGGGAGGGCCTGGACGAGCAGTACTTC,CASSLEREGLDEQYF,TRBD2,TRBJ2-7,NA,TRBV5-1
TGTGCCAGCAGCTTAGTCGGGACAGGCGAAGAGACCCAGTACTTC,CASSLVGTGEETQYF,TRBD1,TRBJ2-5,many,TRBV7-9
TGTGCTAGCAGCGCGGGACTAGCCGGGTCAGAGACCCAGTACTTC,CASSAGLAGSETQYF,TRBD2,TRBJ2-5,once,TRBV7-7
TGTGCCAGCAGTGACAGGGGGCCCTACGAGCAGTACTTC,CASSDRGPYEQYF,TRBD1,TRBJ2-7,many,TRBV28
TGTGCCAGCAGCTCCCGAGGGGTTACCTACGAGCAGTACTTC,CASSSRGVTYEQYF,NA,TRBJ2-7,many,TRBV12-3/TRBV12-4
TGTGCCAGCAGAACAGAGGTAAGGACTGAAGCTTTCTTT,CASRTEVRTEAFF,NA,TRBJ1-1,many,TRBV6-1
TGTGCCAGCAGTTTATCAGCAGGGGATGGCTACACCTTC,CASSLSAGDGYTF,NA,TRBJ1-2,many,TRBV12-3/TRBV12-4
TGTGCCACCAGCCTGGGACTAGCGGGAGCATACGAGACCCAGTACTTC,CATSLGLAGAYETQYF,TRBD2,TRBJ2-5,many,TRBV15
TGTGCCAGTAGAGGCAGGGGAATCTACGAGCAGTACTTC,CASRGRGIYEQYF,NA,TRBJ2-7,NA,TRBV19
TGTGCCAGCAGTTTTTTAGGTCGGCTAAACACTGAAGCTTTCTTT,CASSFLGRLNTEAFF,NA,TRBJ1-1,many,TRBV27
TGTGCCAGTAGTATAGATCAGGGGGGCACTGAAGCTTTCTTT,CASSIDQGGTEAFF,TRBD1,TRBJ1-1,few,TRBV19